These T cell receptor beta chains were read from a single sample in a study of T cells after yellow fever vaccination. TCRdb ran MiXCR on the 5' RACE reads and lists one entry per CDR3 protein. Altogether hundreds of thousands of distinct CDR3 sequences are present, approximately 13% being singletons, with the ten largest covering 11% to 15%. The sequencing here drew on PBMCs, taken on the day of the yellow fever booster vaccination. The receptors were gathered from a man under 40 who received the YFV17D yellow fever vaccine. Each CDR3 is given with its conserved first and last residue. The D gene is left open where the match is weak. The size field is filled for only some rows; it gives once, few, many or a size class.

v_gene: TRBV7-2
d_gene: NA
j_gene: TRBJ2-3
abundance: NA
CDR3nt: TGTGCCAGCAGCTTAAGACAGAAAACTAGCACAGATACGCAGTATTTT
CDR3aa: CASSLRQKTSTDTQYF

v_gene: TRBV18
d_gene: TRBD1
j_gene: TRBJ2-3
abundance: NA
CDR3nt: TGTGCCAGCTCACAGAGACAGGGGATCTCGCAGTATTTT
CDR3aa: CASSQRQGISQYF

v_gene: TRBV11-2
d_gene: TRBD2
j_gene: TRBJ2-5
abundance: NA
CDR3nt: TGTGCCAGCAGGATCATGGGACTAGCGGAAGAGACCCAGTACTTC
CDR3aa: CASRIMGLAEETQYF

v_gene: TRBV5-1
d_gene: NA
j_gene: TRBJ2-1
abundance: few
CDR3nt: TGCGCCAGCAGCGCGACAGGCTTCCATGAGCAGTTCTTC
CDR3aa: CASSATGFHEQFF

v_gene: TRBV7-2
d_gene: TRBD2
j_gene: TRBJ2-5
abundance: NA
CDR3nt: TGTGCCAGCAGCTTAACGCCAGCGGGAGGATCAGAGACCCAGTACTTC
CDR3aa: CASSLTPAGGSETQYF

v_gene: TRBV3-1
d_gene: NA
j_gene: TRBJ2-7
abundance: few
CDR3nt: TGTGCCAGCAGCCACAGCGCGGCCGAGCAGTACTTC
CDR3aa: CASSHSAAEQYF

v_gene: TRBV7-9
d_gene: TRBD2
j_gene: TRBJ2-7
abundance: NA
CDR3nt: TGTGCCAGCAGCTTTGCGGGAGGGGCCTACGAGCAGTACTTC
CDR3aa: CASSFAGGAYEQYF

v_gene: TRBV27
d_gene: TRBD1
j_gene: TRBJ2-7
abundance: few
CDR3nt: TGTGCCAGCAGTTCCGGGACAGGGGGTACGGCGCAGTACTTC
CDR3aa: CASSSGTGGTAQYF

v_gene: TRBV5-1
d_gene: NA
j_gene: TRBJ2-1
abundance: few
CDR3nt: TGCGCCAGCAGCCAGCTCGGGGGAAATGAGCAGTTCTTC
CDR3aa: CASSQLGGNEQFF

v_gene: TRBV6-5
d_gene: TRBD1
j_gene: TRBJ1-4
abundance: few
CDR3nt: TGTGCCAGCAGTTTCTCGACAGGGTATTATATAAAACTGTTTTTT
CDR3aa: CASSFSTGYYIKLFF

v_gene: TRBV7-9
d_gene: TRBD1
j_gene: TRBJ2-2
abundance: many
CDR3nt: TGTGCCAGCCTACGGGACAGGGCCACCGGGGAGCTGTTTTTT
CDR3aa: CASLRDRATGELFF

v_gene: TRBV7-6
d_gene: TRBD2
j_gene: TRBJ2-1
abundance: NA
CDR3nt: TGTGCCAGCAGGGGGACTAGCGGGGTGAATGAGCAGTTCTTC
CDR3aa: CASRGTSGVNEQFF

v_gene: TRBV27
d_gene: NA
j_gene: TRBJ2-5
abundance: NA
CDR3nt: TGTGCCAGCAGTTTCGCAGGAGCGTTTGGGGAGACCCAGTACTTC
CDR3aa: CASSFAGAFGETQYF

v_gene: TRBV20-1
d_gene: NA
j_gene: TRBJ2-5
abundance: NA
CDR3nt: TGCAGTGCTGGAAACCCCAAAGTTGGACCAGAGACCCAGTACTTC
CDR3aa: CSAGNPKVGPETQYF

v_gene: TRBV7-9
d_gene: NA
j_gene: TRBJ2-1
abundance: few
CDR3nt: TGTGCCAGCAGCGCACGCGGGACTCCTAAATCCTACAATGAGCAGTTCTTC
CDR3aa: CASSARGTPKSYNEQFF

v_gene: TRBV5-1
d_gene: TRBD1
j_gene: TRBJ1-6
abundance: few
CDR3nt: TGCGCCAGCAGCTGGGACAGAAATAATTCACCCCTCCACTTT
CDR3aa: CASSWDRNNSPLHF

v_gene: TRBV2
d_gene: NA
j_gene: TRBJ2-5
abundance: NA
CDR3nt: TGTGCCAGCAGGACGGGACAACAAGAGACCCAGTACTTC
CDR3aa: CASRTGQQETQYF

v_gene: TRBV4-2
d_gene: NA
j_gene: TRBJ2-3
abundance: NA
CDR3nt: TGTGCCAGCAGCCAAGGCGGGAATGCGCAGTATTTT
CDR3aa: CASSQGGNAQYF

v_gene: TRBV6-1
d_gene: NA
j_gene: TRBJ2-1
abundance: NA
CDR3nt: TGTGCCAGCAGGCCCCCTCTAGCGTTTGGAGACAATGAGCAGTTCTTC
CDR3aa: CASRPPLAFGDNEQFF

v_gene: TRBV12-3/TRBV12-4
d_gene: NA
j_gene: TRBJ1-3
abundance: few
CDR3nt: TGTGCCAGCAGCCGCATTTGGAGTGGAAACACCATATATTTT
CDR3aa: CASSRIWSGNTIYF

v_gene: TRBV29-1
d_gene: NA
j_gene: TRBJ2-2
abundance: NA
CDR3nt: TGCAGCGTTGACTCCCCGGGCGCCACCGGGGAGCTGTTTTTT
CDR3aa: CSVDSPGATGELFF

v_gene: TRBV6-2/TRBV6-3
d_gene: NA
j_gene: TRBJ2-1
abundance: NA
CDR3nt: TGTGCCAGCAGTTACAACCCGACCGGCTCCTACAATGAGCAGTTCTTC
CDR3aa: CASSYNPTGSYNEQFF

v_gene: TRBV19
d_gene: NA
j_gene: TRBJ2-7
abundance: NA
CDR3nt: TGTGCCAGTAGTACGGGGCAAAACTCCTACGAGCAGTACTTC
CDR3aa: CASSTGQNSYEQYF

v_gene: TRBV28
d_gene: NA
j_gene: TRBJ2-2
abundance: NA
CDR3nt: TGTGCCAGCAGCTCACAGGCAAGGGAGCTGTTTTTT
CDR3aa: CASSSQARELFF

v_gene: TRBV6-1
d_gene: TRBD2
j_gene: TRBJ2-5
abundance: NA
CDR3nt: TGTGCCAGCGGCCATAGCGGGAGGCCGCAAGAGACCCAGTACTTC
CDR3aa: CASGHSGRPQETQYF

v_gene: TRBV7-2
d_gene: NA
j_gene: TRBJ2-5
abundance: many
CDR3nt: TGTGCCAGCAGCTTAGTACGCCGGGAATTTTACTTC
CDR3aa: CASSLVRREFYF

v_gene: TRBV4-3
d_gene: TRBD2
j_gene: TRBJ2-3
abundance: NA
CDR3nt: TGCGCCAGCAGCCAAGATAACGCAGCGGGGCCCACAGATACGCAGTATTTT
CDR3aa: CASSQDNAAGPTDTQYF

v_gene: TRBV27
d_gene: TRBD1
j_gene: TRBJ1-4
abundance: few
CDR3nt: TGTGCCAGCAGTTTTGGAGGGGAGGGGGCTGAAAAACTGTTTTTT
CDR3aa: CASSFGGEGAEKLFF

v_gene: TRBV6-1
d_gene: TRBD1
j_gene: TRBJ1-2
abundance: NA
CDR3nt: TGTGCCAGCATTCTGCACCCAACCGGGACAGGGTGGGCTAACTATGGCTACACCTTC
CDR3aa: CASILHPTGTGWANYGYTF

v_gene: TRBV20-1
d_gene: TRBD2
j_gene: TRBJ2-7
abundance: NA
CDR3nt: TGCAGTGCTAGAGTCAGCGGGGGGAGCTCCTACGAGCAGTACTTC
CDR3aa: CSARVSGGSSYEQYF

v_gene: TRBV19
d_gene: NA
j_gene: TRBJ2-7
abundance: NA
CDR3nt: TGTGCCAGTAGTATTTCTCCAGGCTACGAGCAGTACTTC
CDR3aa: CASSISPGYEQYF

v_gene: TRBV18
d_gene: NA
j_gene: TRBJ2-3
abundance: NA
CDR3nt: TGTGCCACCTGTAGCGGTAGCACAGATACGCAGTATTTT
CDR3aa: CATCSGSTDTQYF

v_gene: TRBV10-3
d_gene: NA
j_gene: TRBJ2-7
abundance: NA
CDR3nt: TGTGCCACTAGATCCAGTTACGAGCAGTACTTC
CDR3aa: CATRSSYEQYF

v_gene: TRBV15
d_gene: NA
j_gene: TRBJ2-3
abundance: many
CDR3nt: TGTGCCACCAGCAGCTGGGCCGGGGGCTCCCAATCAGATACGCAGTATTTT
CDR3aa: CATSSWAGGSQSDTQYF

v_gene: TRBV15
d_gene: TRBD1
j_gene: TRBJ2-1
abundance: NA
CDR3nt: TGTGCCACCAGTGTAGACAGGGGGTTCAGTGAGCAGTTCTTC
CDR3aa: CATSVDRGFSEQFF

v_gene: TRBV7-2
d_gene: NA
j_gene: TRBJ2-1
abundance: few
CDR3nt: TGTGCCAGCACCCAAGGGACCTCCAACAATGAGCAGTTCTTC
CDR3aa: CASTQGTSNNEQFF